This T cell receptor beta chain was documented in a study of glioma-infiltrating T cells after dendritic cell vaccination. Overall study: Patients had newly diagnosed or recurrent glioblastoma and received dendritic cell vaccines.

The time point was: after dendritic cell vaccination, including at tumor progression/relapse. Study observations and caveats: Survival was not directly related to TCR clonality in these patients.

V lost 7 bases, J lost 1 base, and 5 bases lay in between. The CDR3 covers 12 residues. Germline-derived CDR1 and CDR2 are SNHLY and FYNNEI. Amplification used 60 V beta primers and 13 J beta primers. Data came from immunoSEQ multiplex PCR; TCRdb stores just in-frame clones and leaves some out. Of 50,000 to 55,000 clones in the sample, around nine tenths were seen once. Comment on this clone: Its antigen is currently unknown.

The chain is built from TRBV2 and TRBJ1-5; D is uncertain. This sequence originates from a human donor with glioblastoma. This specimen consisted of blood, obtained after dendritic cell vaccination. CDR3 DNA sequence: TGTGCCAGCACCAGGAGCAATCAGCCCCAGCATTTT. Translating it yields CASTRSNQPQHF.